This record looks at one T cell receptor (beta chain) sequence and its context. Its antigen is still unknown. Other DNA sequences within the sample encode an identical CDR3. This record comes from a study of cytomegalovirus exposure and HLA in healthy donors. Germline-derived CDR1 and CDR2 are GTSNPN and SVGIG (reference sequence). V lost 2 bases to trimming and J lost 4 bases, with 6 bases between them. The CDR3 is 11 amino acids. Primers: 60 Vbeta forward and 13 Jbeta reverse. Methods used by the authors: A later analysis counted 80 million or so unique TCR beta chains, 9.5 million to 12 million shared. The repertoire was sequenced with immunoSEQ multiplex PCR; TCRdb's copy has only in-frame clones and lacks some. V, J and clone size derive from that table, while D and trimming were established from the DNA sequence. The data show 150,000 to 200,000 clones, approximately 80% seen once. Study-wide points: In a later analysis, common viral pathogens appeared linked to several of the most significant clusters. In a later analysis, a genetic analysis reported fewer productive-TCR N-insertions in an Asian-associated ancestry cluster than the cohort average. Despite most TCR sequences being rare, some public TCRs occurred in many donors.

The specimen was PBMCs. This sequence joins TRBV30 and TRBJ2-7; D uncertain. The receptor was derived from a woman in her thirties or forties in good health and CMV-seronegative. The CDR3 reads CAWSPGYEQYF. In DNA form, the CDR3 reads TGTGCCTGGAGTCCGGGTTACGAGCAGTACTTC.